A single TCR beta chain is shown here with its context. What it binds is unknown. Allogeneic regulatory or mature dendritic cells were co-cultured for less than six days with CFSE-labeled sorted T cells at 1:10. TCRdb's copy holds only in-frame clones and misses some; the assay was immunoSEQ multiplex PCR. Of about 12,000 clones in the sample, 89% were seen once. The data belong to a study of regulatory dendritic cells for organ transplantation. Study details: Dendritic cell cultures received LPS on day 6. General observations from the study: Of resting T cell subsets, memory CD8+ had the most alloreactive clonotypes. Between individuals, the alloreactive memory CD8+ T cell pool differed considerably. Memory T cells were less diverse than naive, with memory CD8+ most oligoclonal.

This CDR3 has 13 residues. Trimming removed 1 base at V and 1 base at J, with 4 bases between. Germline V gene sequence: CDR1 LNHNV, CDR2 YYDKDF (reference sequence). Sequencing was performed on naive CD8+ T cells from blood cultured with dendritic cells. Stated subset: CD45RA+ naive T cells. This receptor was taken from a human donor in good health. This chain uses TRBV15 with TRBJ1-1; D unresolved. CDR3 amino acids: CATSRAENTEAFF. CDR3 nucleotides: TGTGCCACCAGCAGAGCTGAGAACACTGAAGCTTTCTTT.